The 5 T cell receptor beta chains reported below all come from one sample, sequenced in a study of blood T cell repertoires in COVID-19. Clones were sequenced by immunoSEQ multiplex PCR, and TCRdb holds only the in-frame ones, with some missing. Here the sample spans 150,000 to 200,000 clones, 60% to 80% being singletons. The sample consisted of peripheral blood. The receptor source for this set is a woman in her sixties or seventies with acute or convalescent COVID-19.

The rearrangement joins TRBV27 to TRBJ2-1, with 8 bases identical to TRBD2. Germline V gene data show CDR1 as MNHEY and CDR2 as SMNVEV (reference sequence). This CDR3 is built from 16 residues. The V segment lost 7 bases and the J segment 7 bases; nucleotides outside the gene matches: 15. Written as DNA, the CDR3 is TGTGCCAGCAACTCGCTGACCGGGACTAGTCGTAATGAGCAGTTCTTC. It encodes CASNSLTGTSRNEQFF.

V is TRBV7-3 and J is TRBJ2-5; the D gene is possibly TRBD2 (6 bases). The V end lost 2 bases, the J end lost 1 base, and 14 bases lay between the germline ends. The CDR3 contains 16 residues. The germline V gene has CDR1 SGHTA and CDR2 FQGTGA. The CDR3 DNA sequence: TGTGCCAGCAGCTTATCGGCGCCGGGACTCCAAGAGACCCAGTACTTC. It is translated as CASSLSAPGLQETQYF. Supplemented by reference TRBV7-3 and TRBJ2-5, the full variable domain reads GAGVSQTPSNKVTEKGKYVELRCDPISGHTALYWYRQSLGQGPEFLIYFQGTGAADDSGLPNDRFFAVRPEGSVSTLKIQRTERGDSAVYLCASSLSAPGLQETQYFGPGTRLLVL.

The CDR3 DNA reads as TGTGCCAGCAGCCTTGGGACAGATAGCAATCAGCCCCAGCATTTT. It is translated as CASSLGTDSNQPQHF. The chain combines TRBV5-4 with TRBJ1-5, with TRBD1 identical over 7 bases. This CDR3 region has 15 residues. The J segment lost 0 bases and the V segment lost 4 bases, leaving 4 bases of the junction unmatched. Germline V gene sequence: CDR1 SGHNT, CDR2 YYREEE (reference sequence).

The V and J genes are TRBV27 and TRBJ1-5, with D perhaps TRBD1 (5 bases). Trimming cost V 8 bases and J 11 bases, with 25 bases left between them. The germline CDR1 and CDR2 sequences are MNHEY and SMNVEV (reference sequence). The CDR3 runs to 15 residues. CDR3 sequence: CASRLQGAGSGTQHF. The CDR3, as DNA: TGTGCCAGCCGTCTTCAAGGGGCAGGGTCAGGGACCCAGCATTTT.

This clone was found once. V usage is TRBV2 and J usage is TRBJ2-1; D is ambiguous. This CDR3 region has 14 residues. Trimming removed 2 bases at V and 3 bases at J, with 8 bases between. Germline V gives CDR1 SNHLY, CDR2 FYNNEI. In nucleotides, the CDR3 is TGTGCCAGCAGTGAACAGGATCTCTACAATGAGCAGTTCTTC. Translation gives CASSEQDLYNEQFF. The full variable domain, rest sourced from reference TRBV2 and TRBJ2-1, is EPEVTQTPSHQVTQMGQEVILRCVPISNHLYFYWYRQILGQKVEFLVSFYNNEISEKSEIFDDQFSVERPDGSNFTLKIRSTKLEDSAMYFCASSEQDLYNEQFFGPGTRLTVL.